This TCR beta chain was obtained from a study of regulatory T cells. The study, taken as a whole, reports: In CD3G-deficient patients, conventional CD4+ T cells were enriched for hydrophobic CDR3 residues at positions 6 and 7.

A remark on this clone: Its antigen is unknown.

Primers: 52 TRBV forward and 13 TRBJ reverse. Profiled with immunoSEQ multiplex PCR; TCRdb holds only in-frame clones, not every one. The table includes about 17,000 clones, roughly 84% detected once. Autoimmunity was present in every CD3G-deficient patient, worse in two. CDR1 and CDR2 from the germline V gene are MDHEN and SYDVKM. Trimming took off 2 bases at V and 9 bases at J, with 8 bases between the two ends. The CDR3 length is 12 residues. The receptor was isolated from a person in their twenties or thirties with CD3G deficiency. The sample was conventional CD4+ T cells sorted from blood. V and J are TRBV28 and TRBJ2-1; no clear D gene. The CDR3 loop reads CASSLRTGEQFF. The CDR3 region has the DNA TGTGCCAGCAGTTTACGGACCGGTGAGCAGTTCTTC.